This TCR beta chain was observed in a study of shared clonotypes between healthy human individuals. Study-wide background: Three CD4 naive, three CD4 memory, two CD8 naive and one CD8 memory plate were used per donor.

At a deep level, the assay was run. Using immunoSEQ multiplex PCR, the repertoire was profiled, and TCRdb retains in-frame clones only, with some absent. The sample yields some 1.5 million clones, 95% to 99% seen once. Germline V lookup: CDR1 MGHDK, CDR2 SYGVNS. The trim removed 8 bases at V and 5 bases at J, leaving 12 bases unmatched. This CDR3 region has 15 residues. The sequencing sample was made of naive CD4+ T cells sorted from blood. Subset meaning: CD45RA+ positively selected. The clonotype originates from a man younger than 45 in good health. This chain joins TRBV25-1 and TRBJ1-1; the match to TRBD1 covers 9 bases. In nucleotides, the CDR3 is TGTGCCAGCGTCCCGGGACAGGGTACGAATACTGAAGCTTTCTTT. It translates to CASVPGQGTNTEAFF.